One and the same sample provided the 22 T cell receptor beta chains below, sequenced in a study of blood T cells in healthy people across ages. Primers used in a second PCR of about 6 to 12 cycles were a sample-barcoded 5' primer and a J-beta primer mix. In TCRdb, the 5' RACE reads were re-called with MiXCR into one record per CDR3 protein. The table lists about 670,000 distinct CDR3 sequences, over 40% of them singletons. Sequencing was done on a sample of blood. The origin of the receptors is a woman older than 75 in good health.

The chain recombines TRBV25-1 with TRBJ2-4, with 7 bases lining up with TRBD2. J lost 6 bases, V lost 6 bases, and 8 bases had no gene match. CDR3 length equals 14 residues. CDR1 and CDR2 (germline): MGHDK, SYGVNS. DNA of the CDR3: TGTGCCAGCAGCCGCCGGGAGGAGGGAAACATTCAGTACTTC. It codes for CASSRREEGNIQYF.

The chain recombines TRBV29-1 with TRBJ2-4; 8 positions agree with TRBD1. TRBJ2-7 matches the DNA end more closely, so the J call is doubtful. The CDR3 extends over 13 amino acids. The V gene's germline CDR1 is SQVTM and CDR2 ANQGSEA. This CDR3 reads CSVVRAGGNEQYF. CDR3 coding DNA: TGCAGCGTTGTTAGGGCAGGGGGCAACGAGCAGTACTTC.

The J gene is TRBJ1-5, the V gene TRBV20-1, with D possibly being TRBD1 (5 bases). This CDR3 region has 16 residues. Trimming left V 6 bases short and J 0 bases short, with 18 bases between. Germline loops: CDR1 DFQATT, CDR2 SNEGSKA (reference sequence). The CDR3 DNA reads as TGCAGTGCCAGTGGGGGTTCAGCTACTAGCAATCAGCCCCAGCATTTT. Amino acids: CSASGGSATSNQPQHF.

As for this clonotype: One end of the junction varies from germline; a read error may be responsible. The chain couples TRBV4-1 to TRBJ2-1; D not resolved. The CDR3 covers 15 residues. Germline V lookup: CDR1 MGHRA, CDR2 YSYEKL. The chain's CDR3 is CANSQTGGSYNEQFF. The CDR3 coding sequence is TGCGCCAACAGCCAGACGGGCGGTTCCTACAATGAGCAGTTCTTC.

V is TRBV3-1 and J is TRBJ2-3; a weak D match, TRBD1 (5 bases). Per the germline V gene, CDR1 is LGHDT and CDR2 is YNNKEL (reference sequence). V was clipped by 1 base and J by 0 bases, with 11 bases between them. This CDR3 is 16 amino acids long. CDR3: CASSQGQGYSTDTQYF. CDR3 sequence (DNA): TGTGCCAGCAGCCAAGGGCAGGGTTATAGCACAGATACGCAGTATTTT.

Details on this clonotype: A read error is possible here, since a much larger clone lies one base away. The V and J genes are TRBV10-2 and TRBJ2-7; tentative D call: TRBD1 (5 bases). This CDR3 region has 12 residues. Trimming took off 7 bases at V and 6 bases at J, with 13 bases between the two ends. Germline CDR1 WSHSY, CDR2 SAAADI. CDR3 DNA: TGCGCCAGCACCCAGGGTAGGAGCGAGCAGTACTTC. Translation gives CASTQGRSEQYF.

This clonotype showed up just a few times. CDR3 DNA sequence: TGTGCCAGCAGCCAGGGCGGGAGAAACACTGAAGCTTTCTTT. Translation: CASSQGGRNTEAFF. The chain links TRBV6-5 to TRBJ1-1, with D tentatively TRBD1 (5 bases). This CDR3 is 14 amino acids long. Between the trimmed V and J ends, which lost 6 bases and 2 bases, there was a span of 13 bases. Germline V gene data show CDR1 as MNHEY and CDR2 as SVGAGI.

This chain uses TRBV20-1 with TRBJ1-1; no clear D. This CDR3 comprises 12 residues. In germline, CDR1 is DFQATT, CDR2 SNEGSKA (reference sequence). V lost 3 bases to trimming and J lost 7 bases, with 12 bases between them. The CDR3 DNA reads TGCAGTGCTAGTAAAAGGATCGGTGAAGCTTTCTTT. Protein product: CSASKRIGEAFF.

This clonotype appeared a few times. This CDR3 is CASSESGRYSGANVLTF. The CDR3 DNA reads TGTGCCAGCAGTGAGTCTGGGCGGTACTCTGGGGCCAACGTCCTGACTTTC. This chain uses TRBV25-1 with TRBJ2-6, with no clear D. CDR1 and CDR2 from the germline V gene are MGHDK and SYGVNS. CDR3 length: 17 residues. Trimming took 3 bases from V and 0 from J, leaving 12 bases between them. Full variable domain (outside the CDR3, taken from reference TRBV25-1 and TRBJ2-6): EADIYQTPRYLVIGTGKKITLECSQTMGHDKMYWYQQDPGMELHLIHYSYGVNSTEKGDLSSESTVSRIRTEHFPLTLESARPSHTSQYLCASSESGRYSGANVLTFGAGSRLTVL.

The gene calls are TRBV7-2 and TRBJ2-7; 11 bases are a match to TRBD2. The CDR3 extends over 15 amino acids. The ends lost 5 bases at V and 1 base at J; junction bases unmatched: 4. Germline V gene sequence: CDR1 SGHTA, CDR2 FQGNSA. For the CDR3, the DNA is TGTGCCAGCAGCGATAGCGGGGGGGCGTCCTACGAGCAGTACTTC. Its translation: CASSDSGGASYEQYF.

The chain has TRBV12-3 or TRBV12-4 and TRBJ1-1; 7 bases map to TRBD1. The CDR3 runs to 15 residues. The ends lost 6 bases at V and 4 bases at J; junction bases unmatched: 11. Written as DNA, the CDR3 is TGTGCCAGCAGACCCCATCCAGGGGGAGGCACTGAAGCTTTCTTT. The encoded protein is CASRPHPGGGTEAFF.

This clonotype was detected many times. The CDR3 DNA reads TGCAGTGCCATCCGACTAGCGGGGGGCGAAACATCTAGCACAGATACGCAGTATTTT. Translation gives CSAIRLAGGETSSTDTQYF. The chain couples TRBV20-1 to TRBJ2-3; 13 bases match TRBD2. J gave up 0 bases and V 6 bases, and 15 bases lay outside the gene matches. Per germline, CDR1 DFQATT and CDR2 SNEGSKA (reference sequence). This CDR3 region has 19 residues.

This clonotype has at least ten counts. The CDR3 nucleotides read TGTGCCAGCAGCTACACTTACCGGGACAGCTACAATGAGCAGTTCTTC. As protein: CASSYTYRDSYNEQFF. The rearrangement links TRBV5-6 to TRBJ2-1, with 7 nucleotides matching TRBD1. Germline lookup yields CDR1 SGHDT and CDR2 YYEEEE. Trimming at V came to 3 bases and at J to 3 bases, leaving 9 bases not matched to a gene. CDR3 length: 16 amino acids.

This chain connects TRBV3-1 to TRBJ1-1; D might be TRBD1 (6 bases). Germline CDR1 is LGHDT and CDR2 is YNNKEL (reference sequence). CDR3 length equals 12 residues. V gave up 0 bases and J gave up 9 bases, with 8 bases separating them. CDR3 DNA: TGTGCCAGCAGCCAAGAGGGACACCAAGCTTTCTTT. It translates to CASSQEGHQAFF.

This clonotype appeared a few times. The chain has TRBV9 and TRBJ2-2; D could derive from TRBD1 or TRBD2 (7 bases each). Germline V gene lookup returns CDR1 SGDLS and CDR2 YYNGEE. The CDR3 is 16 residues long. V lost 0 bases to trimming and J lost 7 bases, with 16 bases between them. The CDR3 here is CASSVVPAGQIGELFF. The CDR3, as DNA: TGTGCCAGCAGCGTAGTGCCAGCGGGACAGATCGGGGAGCTGTTTTTT.

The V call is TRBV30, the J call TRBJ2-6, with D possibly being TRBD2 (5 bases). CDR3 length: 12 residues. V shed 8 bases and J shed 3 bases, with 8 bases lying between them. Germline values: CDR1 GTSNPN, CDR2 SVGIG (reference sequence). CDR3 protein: CADGVGANVLTF. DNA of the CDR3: TGTGCCGACGGGGTTGGGGCCAACGTCCTGACTTTC.

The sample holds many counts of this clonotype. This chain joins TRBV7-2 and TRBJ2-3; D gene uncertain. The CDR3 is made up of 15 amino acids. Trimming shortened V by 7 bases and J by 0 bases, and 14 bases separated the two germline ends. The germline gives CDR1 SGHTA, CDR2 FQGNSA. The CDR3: CASTPLGLSTDTQYF. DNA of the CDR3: TGTGCCAGCACCCCGCTTGGGCTCAGCACAGATACGCAGTATTTT.

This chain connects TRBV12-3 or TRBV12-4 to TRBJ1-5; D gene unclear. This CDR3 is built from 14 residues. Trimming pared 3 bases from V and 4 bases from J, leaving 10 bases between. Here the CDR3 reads CASSLSQSNQPQHF. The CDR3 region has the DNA TGTGCCAGCAGTTTGTCGCAGTCTAATCAGCCCCAGCATTTT.

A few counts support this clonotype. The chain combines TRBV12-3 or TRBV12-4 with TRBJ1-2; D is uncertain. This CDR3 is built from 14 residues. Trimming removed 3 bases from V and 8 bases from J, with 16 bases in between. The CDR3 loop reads CASSLAGWGWGYTF. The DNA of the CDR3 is TGTGCCAGCAGTTTGGCCGGGTGGGGATGGGGCTACACCTTC.

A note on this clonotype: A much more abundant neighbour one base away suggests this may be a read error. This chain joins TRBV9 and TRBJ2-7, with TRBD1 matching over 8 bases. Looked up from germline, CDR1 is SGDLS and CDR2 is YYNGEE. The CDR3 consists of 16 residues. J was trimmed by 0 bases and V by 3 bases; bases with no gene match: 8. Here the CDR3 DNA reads TGTGCCAGCAGCGCCAGTCAGGGGGCAAACTCCTACGAGCAGTACTTC. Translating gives CASSASQGANSYEQYF.

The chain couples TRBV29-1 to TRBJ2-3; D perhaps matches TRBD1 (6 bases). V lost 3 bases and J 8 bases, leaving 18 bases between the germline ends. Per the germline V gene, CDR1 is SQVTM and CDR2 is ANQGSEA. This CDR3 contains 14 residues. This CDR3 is CSVENGRGESTQYF. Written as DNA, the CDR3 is TGCAGCGTTGAGAATGGCAGGGGAGAGAGTACGCAGTATTTT.

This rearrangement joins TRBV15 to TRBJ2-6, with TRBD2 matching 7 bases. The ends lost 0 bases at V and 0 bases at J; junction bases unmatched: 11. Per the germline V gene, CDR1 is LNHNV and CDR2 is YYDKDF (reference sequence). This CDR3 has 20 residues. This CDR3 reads CATSRDMGYSGVSGANVLTF. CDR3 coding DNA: TGTGCCACCAGCAGAGATATGGGGTACAGCGGGGTCTCTGGGGCCAACGTCCTGACTTTC.